The clone carrying this TCR beta chain was counted between two and nine times. The entry originates in a study of T cells in Graves' hyperthyroidism and ophthalmopathy. Amplification of TCR beta CDR3 regions was performed using RNA transcripts as template. A set of HTBI primers served as the primers for a first-round RT-PCR of the TCR CDR3. MiXCR was run by TCRdb on the multiplex PCR reads, yielding one entry per CDR3 protein. The data contain 600,000 to 800,000 distinct CDR3 sequences, over 35% of them singletons. V gave up 5 bases and J gave up 3 bases; unmatched junction bases: 5. Germline V CDR1 and CDR2: SGHVS, FNYEAQ. The CDR3 length is 16 residues. Each patient was aged 18 to 65 and had newly diagnosed hyperthyroidism of under 2 months' duration.

The sequence was collected from a woman in her 40s with Graves' hyperthyroidism. V usage is TRBV7-6 and J usage is TRBJ2-2; TRBD2 matches at 11 bases. Sequenced material: blood. In nucleotides, the CDR3 is TGTGCCAGCAGCCAGCGGGGACTAGCGGACACCGGGGAGCTGTTTTTT. Protein product: CASSQRGLADTGELFF.